Shown below are 18 T cell receptor beta chains from a single sample sequenced in a study of CD8 T cells in Susac syndrome. Roughly 0.5 to 1 ug RNA was reverse transcribed with random hexamers. TCRdb re-derived calls from the immunoSEQ multiplex PCR reads in MiXCR, one entry per CDR3 protein. Here the sample spans fewer than 150,000 distinct CDR3 sequences, about 93% being singletons. Sample: CD8+ T cells from PBMCs. The receptors originated from a human donor in good health.

V and J are TRBV10-3 and TRBJ2-3; 10 bases map to TRBD2. V lost 5 bases and J lost 6; bases outside the gene matches: 8. Looked up from germline, CDR1 is ENHRY and CDR2 is SYGVKD. The CDR3 is made up of 15 amino acids. The CDR3 reads CAISSGTSATDTQYF. CDR3 DNA sequence: TGTGCCATCAGTTCCGGGACTAGCGCGACGGATACGCAGTATTTT.

This chain uses TRBV6-2 or TRBV6-3 with TRBJ2-1, with 9 positions matching TRBD1. This CDR3 spans 16 amino acids. Looked up from germline, CDR1 is MNHEY and CDR2 is SVGEGT. With V trimmed by 10 bases and J by 5 bases, 15 bases remained unmatched. CDR3 nucleotide sequence: TGTGCCACCATGAGGACAGGGGCTTTCCTAAACAATGAGCAGTTCTTC. Its translation is CATMRTGAFLNNEQFF.

The V gene is TRBV27, the J gene TRBJ1-5; D is undetermined. With 5 bases removed from V and 9 bases from J, the gap between germline ends came to 11 bases. Germline loops: CDR1 MNHEY, CDR2 SMNVEV (reference sequence). There are 12 residues in the CDR3. This CDR3 is CASSRGTGPQHF. The CDR3 DNA reads as TGTGCCAGCAGTCGCGGCACGGGGCCCCAGCATTTT.

The chain couples TRBV9 to TRBJ2-5, with D possibly TRBD2 on 5 matching bases. This CDR3 spans 13 amino acids. CDR1 and CDR2 from the germline V gene are SGDLS and YYNGEE. The V end was cut by 3 bases, the J end by 3 bases, with 9 bases between. CDR3 region: CASSDGLEETQYF. The CDR3 DNA sequence: TGTGCCAGCAGCGACGGACTTGAAGAGACCCAGTACTTC.

This chain links TRBV13 with TRBJ2-6; possible D gene TRBD1, 5 bases. This CDR3 is built from 15 residues. Deletions cut 2 bases from V and 1 base from J, with 6 bases between. The germline CDR1 and CDR2 sequences are PRHDT and FYEKMQ (reference sequence). CDR3 bases: TGTGCCAGCAGCTTACGACAGTCTGGGGCCAACGTCCTGACTTTC. It is translated as CASSLRQSGANVLTF.

V is TRBV3-1 and J is TRBJ2-7, with D possibly matching TRBD1 (5 bases). CDR3 length: 15 residues. The germline gives CDR1 LGHDT, CDR2 YNNKEL (reference sequence). Trimming stripped 0 bases from V and 3 bases from J, with 12 bases between. The CDR3 DNA reads TGTGCCAGCAGCCAAGATAGATGGCAGGGCTACGAGCAGTACTTC. Its protein is CASSQDRWQGYEQYF.

In its sample, this clonotype was seen a few times. The chain joins TRBV5-1 to TRBJ2-5; possibly TRBD2 for D (5 bases). V lost 4 bases and J lost 1, with 8 bases in between. The length of the CDR3 is 13 residues. Germline V CDR1 and CDR2: SGHRS, YFSETQ. CDR3 sequence reads: CASSTDFQETQYF. The CDR3 DNA follows: TGCGCCAGCAGCACGGACTTCCAAGAGACCCAGTACTTC.

This chain uses TRBV18 with TRBJ2-2; TRBD1 agrees at 8 bases. CDR3 size: 16 residues. Germline V lookup: CDR1 KGHSH, CDR2 LQKENI. V gave up 4 bases and J gave up 5 bases; unmatched junction bases: 9. This CDR3 reads CASSHPGQGDTGELFF. DNA for the CDR3: TGTGCCAGCTCACATCCCGGACAGGGAGATACCGGGGAGCTGTTTTTT.

This chain connects TRBV27 to TRBJ1-5, with TRBD1 identical over 7 bases. Germline V gives CDR1 MNHEY, CDR2 SMNVEV (reference sequence). The CDR3 consists of 16 residues. V lost 4 bases to trimming and J lost 5 bases; unmatched junction nucleotides: 11. This CDR3 reads CASSSKRLRGDQPQHF. The CDR3 DNA sequence: TGTGCCAGCAGTTCAAAACGGCTCAGGGGGGATCAGCCCCAGCATTTT.

V and J are TRBV4-3 and TRBJ2-2, with TRBD1 matching 9 bases. The J segment lost 6 bases and the V segment lost 1 base, leaving 9 bases of the junction unmatched. Germline V lookup: CDR1 LGHNA, CDR2 YSLEER. This CDR3 is 17 amino acids long. CDR3 coding DNA: TGCGCCAGCAGCCAAGGAATCGGGACAGGGACTCCCGGGGAGCTGTTTTTT. It specifies CASSQGIGTGTPGELFF.

The rearrangement uses TRBV28 and TRBJ1-4; D gene uncertain. Trimming removed 7 bases from V and 8 bases from J, with 11 bases in between. In germline, CDR1 is MDHEN, CDR2 SYDVKM. There are 12 residues in the CDR3. CDR3 loop: CASTLDYEKLFF. The DNA of the CDR3 is TGTGCCAGCACCCTTGACTACGAAAAACTGTTTTTT.

V gene TRBV15 combines with J gene TRBJ2-7, with a tentative D call TRBD1 (5 bases). This CDR3 is built from 13 residues. In germline, CDR1 is LNHNV, CDR2 YYDKDF (reference sequence). Trimming removed 6 bases at V and 0 bases at J, with 9 bases between. CDR3: CATSSQGSYEQYF. Written as DNA, the CDR3 is TGTGCCACCAGTTCCCAGGGCTCCTACGAGCAGTACTTC.

Details on this clonotype: At one end the junction does not follow the germline gene, possibly because of a read error. The chain joins TRBV27 to TRBJ2-1, with D possibly TRBD2 on 6 matching bases. Germline-derived CDR1 and CDR2 are MNHEY and SMNVEV (reference sequence). The CDR3 is 11 amino acids. The CDR3 nucleotides read TGTGCCAGCGGCGTCGGGACTGATACCTCCTTC. As protein: CASGVGTDTSF.

The chain combines TRBV2 with TRBJ2-7; possibly TRBD1 for D (5 bases). The CDR3 sequence is 14 residues long. Germline V lookup: CDR1 SNHLY, CDR2 FYNNEI. Trimming stripped 8 bases from V and 1 base from J, with 15 bases between. CDR3 coding DNA: TGTGCCAGCGGTAAAGACAGCTGGTCCTACGAGCAGTACTTC. It codes for CASGKDSWSYEQYF.

With regard to this clonotype: An end of the junction differs from the germline gene, which may be a read error. The V and J genes are TRBV30 and TRBJ1-5; D is possibly TRBD1 (6 bases). This CDR3 is 15 amino acids long. Looked up from germline, CDR1 is GTSNPN and CDR2 is SVGIG (reference sequence). The CDR3 bases are TGTGTCTGGGGACCCACAGGGCTTGGCAATCAGCCCCAGCATTTT. The encoded protein is CVWGPTGLGNQPQHF.

V usage is TRBV5-1 and J usage is TRBJ2-7; no clear D gene. CDR1 and CDR2 (germline): SGHRS, YFSETQ. The CDR3 runs to 15 residues. Trimming took off 0 bases at V and 1 base at J, with 11 bases between the two ends. CDR3: CASSLGPARSYEQYF. The CDR3 region has the DNA TGCGCCAGCAGCTTGGGGCCCGCCAGATCCTACGAGCAGTACTTC.

The chain uses TRBV5-1 and TRBJ2-7; D might be TRBD1 or TRBD2, each matching 5 bases. The CDR3 is made up of 15 amino acids. V was trimmed by 0 bases and J by 0 bases, leaving 10 bases between them. Looked up from germline, CDR1 is SGHRS and CDR2 is YFSETQ. The CDR3 coding sequence is TGCGCCAGCAGCTTGGATGGGGACGGCTCCTACGAGCAGTACTTC. Amino acids: CASSLDGDGSYEQYF.

The rearrangement uses TRBV4-3 and TRBJ2-3; no reliable D call. Trimming took 1 base from V and 0 from J, leaving 5 bases between them. The germline gives CDR1 LGHNA, CDR2 YSLEER. The CDR3 covers 14 residues. This CDR3 reads CASSQGGSTDTQYF. CDR3 in DNA: TGCGCCAGCAGCCAAGGGGGTAGCACAGATACGCAGTATTTT.